Presented here are 23 T cell receptor beta chains from one specimen sequenced in a study of cytomegalovirus exposure and HLA in healthy donors. PCR primers comprised 60 Vbeta and 13 Jbeta primers. Assay used: immunoSEQ multiplex PCR; TCRdb lists only in-frame clones, some missing. In total, the table holds about 140,000 clones. Specimen: PBMCs. These receptors were collected from a man aged 40-49 years in good health and CMV-seronegative.

This sequence joins TRBV19 and TRBJ1-1; TRBD1 aligns across 7 bases. Germline CDR1 is LNHDA and CDR2 is SQIVND (reference sequence). V was clipped by 7 bases and J by 4 bases; unmatched bases: 9. This CDR3 comprises 14 residues. The CDR3, as DNA: TGTGCCAGTATCAAGGACAGGCTTGGCACTGAAGCTTTCTTT. This translates into CASIKDRLGTEAFF.

V and J are TRBV5-5 and TRBJ2-3; 8 positions match TRBD2. Germline-derived CDR1 and CDR2 are SGHKS and YYEKEE (reference sequence). The ends lost 10 bases at V and 1 base at J; junction bases unmatched: 11. The CDR3 runs to 15 residues. CDR3: CAASGTGGGTDTQYF. The CDR3 DNA reads as TGTGCCGCCTCTGGTACGGGGGGGGGCACAGATACGCAGTATTTT. The full variable domain, its missing parts supplied by reference TRBV5-5 and TRBJ2-3, is DAGVTQSPTHLIKTRGQQVTLRCSPISGHKSVSWYQQVLGQGPQFIFQYYEKEERGRGNFPDRFSARQFPNYSSELNVNALLLGDSALYLCAASGTGGGTDTQYFGPGTRLTVL.

The chain joins TRBV7-3 to TRBJ2-1; 10 bases match TRBD2. This CDR3 contains 17 residues. The junction had 8 bases not matched to a gene; V was cut back by 6 bases and J by 0 bases. CDR1 is SGHTA, CDR2 FQGTGA, per germline. CDR3 sequence reads: CASSRPERGGSYNEQFF. Written as DNA, the CDR3 is TGTGCCAGCAGTCGCCCCGAGCGGGGGGGCTCCTACAATGAGCAGTTCTTC.

The chain couples TRBV10-3 to TRBJ2-1; 14 nucleotides line up with TRBD2. The CDR3 is 17 amino acids. V lost 5 bases to trimming and J lost 9 bases; unmatched junction nucleotides: 12. CDR1 ENHRY and CDR2 SYGVKD come from the germline V gene. The chain's CDR3 is CAISKQIGTSGGGEQFF. CDR3 nucleotide sequence: TGTGCCATCAGTAAACAGATTGGGACTAGCGGGGGAGGTGAGCAGTTCTTC.

The V and J genes are TRBV6-1 and TRBJ1-2; a possible D gene is TRBD1 (5 bases). The CDR3 consists of 13 residues. In germline, CDR1 is MNHNS, CDR2 SASEGT. The V gene lost 3 bases and the J gene lost 3 bases, with 8 bases spanning the gap. CDR3: CASSDRVHYGYTF. The CDR3 DNA follows: TGTGCCAGCAGTGACAGGGTTCACTATGGCTACACCTTC.

The rearrangement uses TRBV9 and TRBJ2-7; 8 bases fit TRBD1. The V gene end was trimmed by 3 bases and the J gene end by 2 bases; junction bases not matched to a gene: 4. The CDR3 contains 14 residues. Germline V lookup: CDR1 SGDLS, CDR2 YYNGEE. The CDR3: CASSAGQAPYEQYF. CDR3 DNA: TGTGCCAGCAGCGCGGGACAGGCCCCCTACGAGCAGTACTTC.

V gene TRBV7-9 combines with J gene TRBJ2-3; 11 nucleotides agree with TRBD1. The V gene's germline CDR1 is SEHNR and CDR2 FQNEAQ (reference sequence). The V and J ends lost 5 bases and 5 bases, in that order; junction bases with no gene match: 6. The CDR3 sequence is 15 residues long. DNA for the CDR3: TGTGCCAGCAGCAAGGACAGGGGGCTTGTAGATACGCAGTATTTT. Its translation: CASSKDRGLVDTQYF.

This chain uses TRBV28 with TRBJ2-7, with 15 nucleotides matching TRBD2. J gave up 4 bases and V 2 bases, and 6 bases lay outside the gene matches. CDR3 length: 17 residues. The V gene's germline CDR1 is MDHEN and CDR2 SYDVKM. CDR3 sequence (DNA): TGTGCCAGCAGTTTAAGTGGACTAGCGGGGGGGCGGTACGAGCAGTACTTC. Translated, it gives CASSLSGLAGGRYEQYF.

J is TRBJ2-3 and V is TRBV11-3, with 10 bases fitting TRBD2. Per the germline V gene, CDR1 is SGHNT and CDR2 is YENEEA. J lost 6 bases, V lost 1 base, and 4 bases had no gene match. The length of the CDR3 is 15 residues. The CDR3 DNA reads TGTGCCAGCAGCTTAGGAGCGGGGGGGTCGGATACGCAGTATTTT. It is translated as CASSLGAGGSDTQYF.

V is TRBV6-6 and J is TRBJ2-7; 7 bases are a match to TRBD1. CDR1 and CDR2 from the germline V gene are MNHNY and SVGAGI (reference sequence). The junction had 8 bases not matched to a gene; V was cut back by 6 bases and J by 6 bases. The CDR3 is 13 amino acids. The chain's CDR3 is CASSQQGSGEQYF. The CDR3 region has the DNA TGTGCCAGCAGCCAACAGGGGTCGGGCGAGCAGTACTTC.

The V call is TRBV9, the J call TRBJ2-1, with TRBD2 matching over 8 bases. Germline values: CDR1 SGDLS, CDR2 YYNGEE. CDR3 size: 14 residues. V trimming: 3 bases; J trimming: 5 bases; junction bases outside the gene matches: 4. The CDR3: CASSARGANNEQFF. CDR3 coding DNA: TGTGCCAGCAGCGCGCGGGGGGCGAACAATGAGCAGTTCTTC.

This rearrangement joins TRBV5-1 to TRBJ2-7, with 8 bases lining up with TRBD1. In germline, CDR1 is SGHRS, CDR2 YFSETQ. CDR3 length equals 14 residues. The V and J ends lost 4 bases and 1 base, in that order; junction bases with no gene match: 4. The CDR3 loop is CASSPGQGSYEQYF. The CDR3 DNA sequence: TGCGCCAGCAGCCCTGGACAGGGATCCTACGAGCAGTACTTC.

J is TRBJ2-7 and V is TRBV5-6; D call uncertain. The germline V gene encodes CDR1 SGHDT and CDR2 YYEEEE. V lost 0 bases and J lost 6, with 10 bases in between. CDR3 length: 13 amino acids. CDR3 loop: CASSLGAVREQYF. CDR3 in DNA: TGTGCCAGCAGCTTGGGGGCCGTCCGCGAGCAGTACTTC.

J is TRBJ2-5 and V is TRBV28; 9 bases map to TRBD2. From germline, CDR1 is MDHEN and CDR2 SYDVKM. The CDR3 extends over 17 amino acids. V lost 1 base and J lost 4; bases outside the gene matches: 10. The CDR3 region is CASSLSVWRGGRETQYF. For the CDR3, the DNA is TGTGCCAGCAGTTTATCAGTATGGCGGGGGGGCCGAGAGACCCAGTACTTC.

V gene TRBV29-1 combines with J gene TRBJ2-5, with 7 bases that match TRBD1. CDR3 size: 14 residues. The V gene end was trimmed by 6 bases and the J gene end by 3 bases; junction bases not matched to a gene: 10. CDR1 and CDR2 (germline): SQVTM, ANQGSEA. The DNA of the CDR3 is TGCAGCGTGGTAGGGAACAGGGGAGAAGAGACCCAGTACTTC. It translates to CSVVGNRGEETQYF.

This chain links TRBV5-1 with TRBJ2-1; the D is unclear. Germline CDR1 reads SGHRS; CDR2 reads YFSETQ. CDR3 length equals 13 residues. V was cut by 4 bases and J by 5 bases, with 10 bases left in between. This chain's CDR3 is CASSIDTDNEQFF. As DNA, the CDR3 is TGCGCCAGCAGCATCGACACAGACAATGAGCAGTTCTTC.

DNA for the CDR3: TGTGCCAGCAGCTTAGAGGGGGTGGATTCACCCCTCCACTTT. Translated, it gives CASSLEGVDSPLHF. This chain links TRBV7-9 with TRBJ1-6; D possibly corresponds to TRBD1 (6 bases). Trimming removed 1 base from V and 8 bases from J, with 9 bases in between. Germline V CDR1 and CDR2: SEHNR, FQNEAQ (reference sequence). The CDR3 is 14 residues long.

The genes are TRBV27 and TRBJ2-2; no clear D gene. The V end lost 4 bases, the J end lost 4 bases, and 13 bases lay between the germline ends. CDR1 is MNHEY, CDR2 SMNVEV, per germline (reference sequence). This CDR3 has 15 residues. The CDR3 is CASSSWPISTGELFF. For the CDR3, the DNA is TGTGCCAGCAGTTCCTGGCCGATATCCACCGGGGAGCTGTTTTTT.

The rearrangement uses TRBV10-3 and TRBJ1-5, with 7 bases matching TRBD1. Germline values: CDR1 ENHRY, CDR2 SYGVKD. CDR3 length: 16 residues. Trimming at V came to 11 bases and at J to 7 bases, leaving 20 bases not matched to a gene. The CDR3 nucleotides are TGTGCCCCTTGGGAAGGGGGCTACCCTATTCTCCAGCCCCAGCATTTT. This sequence encodes CAPWEGGYPILQPQHF.

J is TRBJ1-2 and V is TRBV9; D is possibly TRBD1 (5 bases). Germline loops: CDR1 SGDLS, CDR2 YYNGEE. The CDR3 has 14 residues. The germline V and J ends were trimmed by 0 bases and 2 bases, with 8 bases remaining between them. The CDR3 loop reads CASSVGWGNYGYTF. Written as DNA, the CDR3 is TGTGCCAGCAGCGTAGGATGGGGCAACTATGGCTACACCTTC.

The chain combines TRBV19 with TRBJ2-2; D might be TRBD2 (6 bases). The V and J ends lost 7 bases and 5 bases respectively, with 14 bases between them. From germline, CDR1 is LNHDA and CDR2 SQIVND (reference sequence). The CDR3 spans 14 residues. The CDR3 sequence: CASINTGDTGELFF. In DNA form, the CDR3 reads TGTGCCAGTATCAATACGGGGGATACCGGGGAGCTGTTTTTT.

The chain couples TRBV28 to TRBJ1-2; D not resolved. The CDR3 is 13 residues long. Germline CDR1 MDHEN, CDR2 SYDVKM. Trimming took 2 bases from V and 7 from J, leaving 11 bases between them. CDR3 in DNA: TGTGCCAGCAGTTTAGGTGCAAGGAGTGGCTACACCTTC. Its protein is CASSLGARSGYTF.

The chain employs TRBV4-2 and TRBJ2-1; D ambiguous. CDR1 and CDR2 (germline): LGHNA, YNFKEQ. Trimming stripped 4 bases from V and 8 bases from J, with 15 bases between. CDR3 length: 14 amino acids. CDR3 in amino acids: CASSPRTNLDEQFF. As DNA, the CDR3 is TGTGCCAGCAGCCCAAGAACCAATTTAGATGAGCAGTTCTTC.